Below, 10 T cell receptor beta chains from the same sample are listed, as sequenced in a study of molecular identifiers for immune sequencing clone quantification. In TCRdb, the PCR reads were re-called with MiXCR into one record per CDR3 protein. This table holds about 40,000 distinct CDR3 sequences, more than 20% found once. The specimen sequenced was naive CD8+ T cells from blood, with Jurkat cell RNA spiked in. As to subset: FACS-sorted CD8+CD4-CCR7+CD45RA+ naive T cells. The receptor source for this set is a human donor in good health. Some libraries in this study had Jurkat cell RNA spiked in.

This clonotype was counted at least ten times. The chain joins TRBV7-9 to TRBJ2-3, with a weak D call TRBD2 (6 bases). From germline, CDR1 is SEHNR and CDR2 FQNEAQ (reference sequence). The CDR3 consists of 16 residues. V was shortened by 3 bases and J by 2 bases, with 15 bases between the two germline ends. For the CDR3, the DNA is TGTGCCAGCAGCTTTCCCGAGGAGGGGAACACAGATACGCAGTATTTT. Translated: CASSFPEEGNTDTQYF.

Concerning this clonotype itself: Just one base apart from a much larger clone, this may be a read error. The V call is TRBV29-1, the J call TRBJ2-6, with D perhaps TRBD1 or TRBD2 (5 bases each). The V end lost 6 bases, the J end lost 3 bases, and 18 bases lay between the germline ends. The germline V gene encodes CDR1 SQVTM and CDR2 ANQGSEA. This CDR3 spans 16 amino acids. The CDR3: CSVVDPGRLGANVLTF. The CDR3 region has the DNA TGCAGCGTCGTTGACCCGGGACGGCTTGGGGCCAACGTCCTGACTTTC.

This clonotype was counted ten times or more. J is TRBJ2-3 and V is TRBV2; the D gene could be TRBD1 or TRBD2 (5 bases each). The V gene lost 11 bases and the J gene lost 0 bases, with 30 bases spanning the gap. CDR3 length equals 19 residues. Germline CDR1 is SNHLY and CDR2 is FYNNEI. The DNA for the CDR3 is TGTGCCGTATTGGGAGTGGGCGAAGGACACTCCGAGAGCACAGATACGCAGTATTTT. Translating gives CAVLGVGEGHSESTDTQYF.

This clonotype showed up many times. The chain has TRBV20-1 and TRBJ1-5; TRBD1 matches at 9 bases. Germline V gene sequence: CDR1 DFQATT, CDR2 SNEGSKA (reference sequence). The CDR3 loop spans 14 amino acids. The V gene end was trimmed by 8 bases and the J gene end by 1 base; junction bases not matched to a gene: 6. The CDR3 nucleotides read TGCAGTCGCACAGGGGGCTGGAGCAATCAGCCCCAGCATTTT. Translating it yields CSRTGGWSNQPQHF.

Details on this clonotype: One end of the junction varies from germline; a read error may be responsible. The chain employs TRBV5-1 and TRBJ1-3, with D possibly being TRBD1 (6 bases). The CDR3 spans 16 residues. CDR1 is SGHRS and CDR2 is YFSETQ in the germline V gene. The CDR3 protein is CASSPGDSRSGSTIYF. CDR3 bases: TGCGCCAGCAGCCCAGGGGATAGCCGCTCTGGAAGCACCATATATTTT.

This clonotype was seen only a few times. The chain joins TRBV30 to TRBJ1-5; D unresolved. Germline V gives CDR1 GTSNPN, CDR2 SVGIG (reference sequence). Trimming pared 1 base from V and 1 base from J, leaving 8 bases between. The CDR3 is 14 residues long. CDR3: CAWSGRGSNQPQHF. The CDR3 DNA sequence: TGTGCCTGGAGTGGGAGAGGGAGCAATCAGCCCCAGCATTTT.

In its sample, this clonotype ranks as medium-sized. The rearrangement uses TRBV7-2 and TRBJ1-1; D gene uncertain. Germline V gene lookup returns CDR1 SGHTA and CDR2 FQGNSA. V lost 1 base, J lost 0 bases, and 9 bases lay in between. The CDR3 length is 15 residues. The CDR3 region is CASSLGPGVNTEAFF. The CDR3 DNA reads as TGTGCCAGCAGCTTAGGGCCAGGAGTGAACACTGAAGCTTTCTTT.

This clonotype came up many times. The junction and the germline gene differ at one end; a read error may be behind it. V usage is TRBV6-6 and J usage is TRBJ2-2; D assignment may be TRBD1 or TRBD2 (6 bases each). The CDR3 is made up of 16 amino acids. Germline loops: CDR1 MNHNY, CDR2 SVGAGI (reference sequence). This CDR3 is CASSYSLGGNAGELFF. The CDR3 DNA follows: TGTGCCAGCAGTTACTCCCTAGGGGGGAACGCCGGGGAGCTGTTTTTT.

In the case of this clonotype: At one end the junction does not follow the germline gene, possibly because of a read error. CDR3 residues: CARSRLGTSGRRVPAPQYF. For the CDR3, the DNA is TGTGCCCGCAGCCGCCTAGGGACTAGCGGGCGGCGGGTCCCAGCGCCCCAGTACTTC. The chain joins TRBV4-2 to TRBJ2-5; the match to TRBD2 covers 12 bases. CDR1 and CDR2 (germline): LGHNA, YNFKEQ. This CDR3 contains 19 residues.

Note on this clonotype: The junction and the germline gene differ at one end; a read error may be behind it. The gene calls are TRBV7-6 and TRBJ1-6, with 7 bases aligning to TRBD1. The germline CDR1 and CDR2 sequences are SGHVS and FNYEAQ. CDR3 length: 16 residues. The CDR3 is CASSLSDRDPNSPLPF. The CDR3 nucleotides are TGTGCCAGCAGCTTGTCTGACAGGGATCCTAATTCCCCCCTCCCCTTT.